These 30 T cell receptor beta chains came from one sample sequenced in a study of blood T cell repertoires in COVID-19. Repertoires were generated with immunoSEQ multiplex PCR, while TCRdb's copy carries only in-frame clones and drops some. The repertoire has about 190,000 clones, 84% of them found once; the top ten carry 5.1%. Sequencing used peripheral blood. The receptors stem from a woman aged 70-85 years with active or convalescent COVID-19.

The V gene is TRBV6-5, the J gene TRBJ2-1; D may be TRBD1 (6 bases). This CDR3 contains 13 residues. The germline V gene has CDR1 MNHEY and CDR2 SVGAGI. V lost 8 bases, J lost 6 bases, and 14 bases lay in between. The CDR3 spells CASLSYRVNEQFF. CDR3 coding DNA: TGTGCCAGCCTATCATACAGGGTCAATGAGCAGTTCTTC.

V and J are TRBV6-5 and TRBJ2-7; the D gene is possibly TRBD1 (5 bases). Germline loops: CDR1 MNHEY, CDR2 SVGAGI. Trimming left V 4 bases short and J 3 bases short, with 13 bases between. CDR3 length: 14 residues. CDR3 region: CASSSTGWVYEQYF. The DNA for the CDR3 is TGTGCCAGCAGTTCCACAGGCTGGGTCTACGAGCAGTACTTC.

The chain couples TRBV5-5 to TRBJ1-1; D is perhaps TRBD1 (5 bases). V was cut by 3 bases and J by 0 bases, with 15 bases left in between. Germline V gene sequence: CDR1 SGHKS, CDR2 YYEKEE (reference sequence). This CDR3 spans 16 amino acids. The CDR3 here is CASSWTPGGMNTEAFF. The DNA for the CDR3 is TGTGCCAGCAGCTGGACACCGGGTGGTATGAACACTGAAGCTTTCTTT.

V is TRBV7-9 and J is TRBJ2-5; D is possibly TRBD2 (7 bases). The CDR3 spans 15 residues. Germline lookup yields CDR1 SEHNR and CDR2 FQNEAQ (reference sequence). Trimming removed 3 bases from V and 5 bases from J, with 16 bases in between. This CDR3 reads CASSFWTVGGETQYF. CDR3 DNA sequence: TGTGCCAGCAGCTTTTGGACAGTCGGGGGGGAGACCCAGTACTTC.

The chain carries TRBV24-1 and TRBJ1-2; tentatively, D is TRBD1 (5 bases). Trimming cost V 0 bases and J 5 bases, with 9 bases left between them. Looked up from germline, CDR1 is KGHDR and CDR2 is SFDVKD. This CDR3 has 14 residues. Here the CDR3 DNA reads TGTGCCACCAGTGATTTGTCGGCAGGGTATGGCTACACCTTC. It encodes CATSDLSAGYGYTF.

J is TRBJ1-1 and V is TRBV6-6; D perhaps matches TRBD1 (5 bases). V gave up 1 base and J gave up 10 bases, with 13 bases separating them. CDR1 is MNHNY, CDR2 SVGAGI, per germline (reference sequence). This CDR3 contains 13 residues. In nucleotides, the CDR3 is TGTGCCAGCAGTTACTATAATGACAGCCCAGCTTTCTTT. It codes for CASSYYNDSPAFF.

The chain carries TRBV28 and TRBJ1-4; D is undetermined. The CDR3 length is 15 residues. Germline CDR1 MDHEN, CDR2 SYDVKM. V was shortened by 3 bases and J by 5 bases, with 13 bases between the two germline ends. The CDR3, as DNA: TGTGCCAGCAGTTTTACCGGGATGCCGAATGAAAAACTGTTTTTT. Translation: CASSFTGMPNEKLFF.

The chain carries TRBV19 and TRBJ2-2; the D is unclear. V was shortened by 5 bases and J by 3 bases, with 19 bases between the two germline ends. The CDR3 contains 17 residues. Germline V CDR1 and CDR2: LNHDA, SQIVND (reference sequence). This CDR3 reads CASSSSHHPADTGELFF. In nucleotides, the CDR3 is TGTGCCAGTAGTTCATCTCATCACCCGGCGGACACCGGGGAGCTGTTTTTT.

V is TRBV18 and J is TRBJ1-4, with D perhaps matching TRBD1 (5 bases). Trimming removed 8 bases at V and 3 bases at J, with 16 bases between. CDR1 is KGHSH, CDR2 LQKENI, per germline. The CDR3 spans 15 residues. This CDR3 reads CASHPAGSANEKLFF. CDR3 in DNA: TGTGCCAGCCACCCGGCAGGGTCCGCTAATGAAAAACTGTTTTTT.

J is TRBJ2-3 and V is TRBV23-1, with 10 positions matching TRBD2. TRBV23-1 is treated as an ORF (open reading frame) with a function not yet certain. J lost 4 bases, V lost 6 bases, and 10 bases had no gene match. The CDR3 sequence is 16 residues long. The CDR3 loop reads CASSGTSEGGPDTQYF. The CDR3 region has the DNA TGCGCCAGCAGCGGGACTAGCGAAGGGGGGCCAGATACGCAGTATTTT.

DNA for the CDR3: TGTGCCAGCAGGGCCCGACTAGCGGGGGCCTACAATGAGCAGTTCTTC. This codes for CASRARLAGAYNEQFF. The chain joins TRBV7-9 to TRBJ2-1; 12 bases fit TRBD2. This CDR3 has 16 residues. CDR1 SEHNR and CDR2 FQNEAQ come from the germline V gene (reference sequence). The ends lost 6 bases at V and 2 bases at J; junction bases unmatched: 5.

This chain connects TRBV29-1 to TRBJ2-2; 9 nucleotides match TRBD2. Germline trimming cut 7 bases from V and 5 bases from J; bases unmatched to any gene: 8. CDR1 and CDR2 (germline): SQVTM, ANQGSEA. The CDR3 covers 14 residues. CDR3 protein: CSASGTSYTGELFF. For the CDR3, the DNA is TGCAGCGCCTCCGGGACTAGCTATACCGGGGAGCTGTTTTTT.

The CDR3 sequence is CASSFLGDRIYGYTF. The CDR3 bases are TGTGCCAGCAGTTTTCTCGGTGACAGGATCTATGGCTACACCTTC. The chain joins TRBV27 to TRBJ1-2; D is possibly TRBD1 (6 bases). Deletions cut 3 bases from V and 4 bases from J, with 15 bases between. From germline, CDR1 is MNHEY and CDR2 SMNVEV (reference sequence). The CDR3 has 15 amino acids.

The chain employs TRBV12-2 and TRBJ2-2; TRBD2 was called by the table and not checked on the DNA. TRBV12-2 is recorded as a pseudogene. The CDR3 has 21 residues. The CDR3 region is CASRLASSRSGRRFSTGELFF. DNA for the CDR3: TGTGCAAGTCGCTTAGCGTCAAGTCGAAGCGGGAGAAGGTTTAGCACCGGGGAGCTGTTTTTT.

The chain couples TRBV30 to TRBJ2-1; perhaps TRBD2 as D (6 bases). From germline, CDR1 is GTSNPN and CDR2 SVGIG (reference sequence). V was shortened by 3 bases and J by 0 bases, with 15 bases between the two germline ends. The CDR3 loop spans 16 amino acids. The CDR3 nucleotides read TGTGCCTGGAGCTGGGACTCTCAAGGCTCCTACAATGAGCAGTTCTTC. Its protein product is CAWSWDSQGSYNEQFF. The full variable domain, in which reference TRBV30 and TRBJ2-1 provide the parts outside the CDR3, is SQTIHQWPATLVQPVGSPLSLECTVEGTSNPNLYWYRQAAGRGLQLLFYSVGIGQISSEVPQNLSASRPQDRQFILSSKKLLLSDSGFYLCAWSWDSQGSYNEQFFGPGTRLTVL.

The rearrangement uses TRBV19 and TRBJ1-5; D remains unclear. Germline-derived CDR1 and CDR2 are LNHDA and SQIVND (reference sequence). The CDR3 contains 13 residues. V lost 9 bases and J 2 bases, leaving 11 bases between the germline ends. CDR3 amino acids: CARAGGGNQPQHF. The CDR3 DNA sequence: TGTGCCAGGGCAGGAGGTGGCAATCAGCCCCAGCATTTT.

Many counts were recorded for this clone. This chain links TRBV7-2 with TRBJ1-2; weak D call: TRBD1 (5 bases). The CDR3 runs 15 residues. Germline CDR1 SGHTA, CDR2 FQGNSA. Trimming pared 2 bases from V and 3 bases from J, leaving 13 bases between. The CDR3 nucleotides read TGTGCCAGCAGCTTACGTCCACGACAGCACTATGGCTACACCTTC. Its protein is CASSLRPRQHYGYTF.

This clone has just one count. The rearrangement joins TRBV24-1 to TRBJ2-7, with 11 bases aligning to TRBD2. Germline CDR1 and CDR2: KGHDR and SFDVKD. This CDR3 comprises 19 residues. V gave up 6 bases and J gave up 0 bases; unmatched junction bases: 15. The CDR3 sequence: CATSPRWRTTSGTSYEQYF. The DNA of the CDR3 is TGTGCCACCAGTCCCCGTTGGAGAACGACTAGCGGGACCTCCTACGAGCAGTACTTC.

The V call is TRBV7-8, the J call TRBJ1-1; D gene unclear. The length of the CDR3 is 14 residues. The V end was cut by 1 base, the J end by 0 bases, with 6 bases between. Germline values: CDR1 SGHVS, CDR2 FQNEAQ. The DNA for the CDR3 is TGTGCCAGCAGCTTAGAACTAGTGAACACTGAAGCTTTCTTT. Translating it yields CASSLELVNTEAFF.

The CDR3 spells CASSVAQGHGYTF. CDR3 DNA sequence: TGTGCCAGCAGCGTAGCTCAAGGACACGGCTACACCTTC. The chain is built from TRBV9 and TRBJ1-2; D perhaps matches TRBD1 (5 bases). Trimming took off 0 bases at V and 8 bases at J, with 11 bases between the two ends. The CDR3 has 13 amino acids. Per the germline V gene, CDR1 is SGDLS and CDR2 is YYNGEE. The full variable domain, rest sourced from reference TRBV9 and TRBJ1-2, is DSGVTQTPKHLITATGQRVTLRCSPRSGDLSVYWYQQSLDQGLQFLIQYYNGEERAKGNILERFSAQQFPDLHSELNLSSLELGDSALYFCASSVAQGHGYTFGSGTRLTVV.

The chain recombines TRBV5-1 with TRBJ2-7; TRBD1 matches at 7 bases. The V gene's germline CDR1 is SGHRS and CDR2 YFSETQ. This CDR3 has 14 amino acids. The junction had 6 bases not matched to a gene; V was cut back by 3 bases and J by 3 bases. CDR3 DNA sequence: TGCGCCAGCAGCTCCACAGGGGAAGGCTACGAGCAGTACTTC. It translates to CASSSTGEGYEQYF.

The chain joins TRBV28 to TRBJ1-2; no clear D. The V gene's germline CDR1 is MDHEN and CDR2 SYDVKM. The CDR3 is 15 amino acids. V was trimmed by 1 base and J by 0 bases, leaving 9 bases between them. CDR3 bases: TGTGCCAGCAGTTTATCGGCGGAGTCTAACTATGGCTACACCTTC. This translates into CASSLSAESNYGYTF.

The CDR3 region has the DNA TGTGCCAGCAGGAGGGGCAATCAGCCCCAGCATTTT. It is translated as CASRRGNQPQHF. The V call is TRBV6-5, the J call TRBJ1-5; no clear D. Germline CDR1 reads MNHEY; CDR2 reads SVGAGI. V was pared by 6 bases and J by 2 bases, with 5 bases between. The CDR3 runs 12 residues.

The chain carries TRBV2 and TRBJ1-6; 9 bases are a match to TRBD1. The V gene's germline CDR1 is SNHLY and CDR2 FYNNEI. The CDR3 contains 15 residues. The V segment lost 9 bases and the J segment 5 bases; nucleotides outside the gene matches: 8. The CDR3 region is CARTQGDRDNSPLHF. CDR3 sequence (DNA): TGTGCCAGGACTCAAGGGGACAGGGATAATTCACCCCTCCACTTT.

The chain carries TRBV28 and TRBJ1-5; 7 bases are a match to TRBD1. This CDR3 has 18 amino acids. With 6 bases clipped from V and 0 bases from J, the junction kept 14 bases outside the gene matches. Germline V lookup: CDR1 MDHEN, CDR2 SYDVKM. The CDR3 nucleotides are TGTGCCAGCAGCCGGGACAGCTCATTTACCGATAGCAATCAGCCCCAGCATTTT. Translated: CASSRDSSFTDSNQPQHF. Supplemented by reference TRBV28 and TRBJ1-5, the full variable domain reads DVKVTQSSRYLVKRTGEKVFLECVQDMDHENMFWYRQDPGLGLRLIYFSYDVKMKEKGDIPEGYSVSREKKERFSLILESASTNQTSMYLCASSRDSSFTDSNQPQHFGDGTRLSIL.

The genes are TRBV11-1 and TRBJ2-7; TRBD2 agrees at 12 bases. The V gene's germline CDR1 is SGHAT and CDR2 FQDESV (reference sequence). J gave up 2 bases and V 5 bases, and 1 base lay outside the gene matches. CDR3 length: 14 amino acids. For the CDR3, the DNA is TGTGCCAGCAGCCGACTAGCGGGAGCCTACGAGCAGTACTTC. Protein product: CASSRLAGAYEQYF.

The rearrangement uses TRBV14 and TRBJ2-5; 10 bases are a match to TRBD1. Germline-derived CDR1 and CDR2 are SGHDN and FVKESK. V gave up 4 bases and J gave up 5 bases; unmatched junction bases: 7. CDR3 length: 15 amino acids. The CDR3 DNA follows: TGTGCCAGCAGCCTTCCCGGGACAGGGGCCGAGACCCAGTACTTC. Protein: CASSLPGTGAETQYF.

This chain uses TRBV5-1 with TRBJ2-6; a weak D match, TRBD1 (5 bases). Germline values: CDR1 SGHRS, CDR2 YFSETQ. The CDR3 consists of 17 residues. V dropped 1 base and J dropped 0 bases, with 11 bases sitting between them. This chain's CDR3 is CASSLTGSLSGANVLTF. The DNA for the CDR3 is TGCGCCAGCAGCTTGACAGGTTCCCTCTCTGGGGCCAACGTCCTGACTTTC. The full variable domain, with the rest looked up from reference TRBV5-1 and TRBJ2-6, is KAGVTQTPRYLIKTRGQQVTLSCSPISGHRSVSWYQQTPGQGLQFLFEYFSETQRNKGNFPGRFSGRQFSNSRSEMNVSTLELGDSALYLCASSLTGSLSGANVLTFGAGSRLTVL.

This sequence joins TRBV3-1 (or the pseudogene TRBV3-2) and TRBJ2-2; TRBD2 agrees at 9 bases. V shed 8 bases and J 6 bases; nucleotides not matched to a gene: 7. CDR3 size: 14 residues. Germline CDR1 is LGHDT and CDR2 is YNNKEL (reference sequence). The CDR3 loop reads CASRTGTSPGELFF. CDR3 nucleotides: TGTGCCAGCCGGACCGGGACTAGCCCCGGGGAGCTGTTTTTT.

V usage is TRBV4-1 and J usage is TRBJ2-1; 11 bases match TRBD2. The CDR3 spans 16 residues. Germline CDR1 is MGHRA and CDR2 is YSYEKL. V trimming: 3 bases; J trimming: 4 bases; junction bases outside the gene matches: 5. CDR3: CASSHAGTSGYNEQFF. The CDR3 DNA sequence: TGCGCCAGCAGCCATGCCGGGACTAGCGGTTACAATGAGCAGTTCTTC.